The clone carrying this T cell receptor beta chain appeared many times. What it recognizes is unknown. Germline lookup yields CDR1 SGDLS and CDR2 YYNGEE. The V end lost 0 bases, the J end lost 5 bases, and 14 bases lay between the germline ends. The CDR3 length is 15 residues. This sample was included in a study of T-cell memory formation after mild COVID-19. The wider study: Largely donor-specific TCR clusters were found.

Study-wide points: Some clones that responded were present in memory (sampled pre-infection), which suggests cross-reactive memory joined. Among clones peaking at day 37 in the second wave, SARS-CoV-2 specificity remained unconfirmed.

UMIs and sample barcodes were carried by the TCR alpha and TCR beta cDNA libraries that 5'RACE produced using constant-segment primers. From the 5' RACE reads, TCRdb called clonotypes with MiXCR, one entry per CDR3 protein. The table records some 15,000 distinct CDR3 sequences, roughly 19% of them present only once. The V gene is TRBV9, the J gene TRBJ1-1, with a tentative D call TRBD1 (5 bases). This receptor was taken from an adult woman who had mild COVID-19 (a few samples of this study predate the infection). Cell type and time point are not known. The sequenced sample was PBMCs or a T cell subset sorted from them (not recorded which). In DNA, the CDR3 is TGTGCCAGCAGCGTAGACGGCGTTTCAGGGACTGAAGCTTTCTTT. It specifies CASSVDGVSGTEAFF.